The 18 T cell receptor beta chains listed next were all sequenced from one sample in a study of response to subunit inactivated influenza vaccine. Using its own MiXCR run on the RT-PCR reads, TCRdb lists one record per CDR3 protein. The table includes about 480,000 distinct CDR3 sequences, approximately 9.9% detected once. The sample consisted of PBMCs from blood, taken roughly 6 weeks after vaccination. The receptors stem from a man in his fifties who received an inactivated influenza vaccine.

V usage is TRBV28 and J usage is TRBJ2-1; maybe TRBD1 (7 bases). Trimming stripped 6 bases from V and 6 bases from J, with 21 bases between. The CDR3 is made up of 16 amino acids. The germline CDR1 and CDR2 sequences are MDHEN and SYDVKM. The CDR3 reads CASSPTGQGGFNEQFF. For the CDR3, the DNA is TGTGCCAGCAGCCCCACAGGTCAGGGGGGTTTCAATGAGCAGTTCTTC.

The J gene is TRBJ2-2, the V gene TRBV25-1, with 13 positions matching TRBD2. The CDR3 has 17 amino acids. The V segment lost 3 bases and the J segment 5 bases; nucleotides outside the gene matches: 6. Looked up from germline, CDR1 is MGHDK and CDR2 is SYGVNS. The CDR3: CASSEWTSGSGTGELFF. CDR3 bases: TGTGCCAGCAGTGAGTGGACTAGCGGGAGTGGAACCGGGGAGCTGTTTTTT.

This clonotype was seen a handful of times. For the CDR3, the DNA is TGTGCCAGCAGCCAAGGGCAGAGAAATTCACCCCTCCACTTT. Protein sequence: CASSQGQRNSPLHF. The chain carries TRBV3-1 and TRBJ1-6; D uncertain. This CDR3 spans 14 amino acids. Germline-derived CDR1 and CDR2 are LGHDT and YNNKEL (reference sequence). The V end lost 1 base, the J end lost 7 bases, and 8 bases lay between the germline ends.

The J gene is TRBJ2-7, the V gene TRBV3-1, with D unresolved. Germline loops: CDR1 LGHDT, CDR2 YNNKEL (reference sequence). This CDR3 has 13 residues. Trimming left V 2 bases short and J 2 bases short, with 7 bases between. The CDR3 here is CASSQRPTYEQYF. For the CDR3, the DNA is TGTGCCAGCAGCCAAAGACCGACCTACGAGCAGTACTTC.

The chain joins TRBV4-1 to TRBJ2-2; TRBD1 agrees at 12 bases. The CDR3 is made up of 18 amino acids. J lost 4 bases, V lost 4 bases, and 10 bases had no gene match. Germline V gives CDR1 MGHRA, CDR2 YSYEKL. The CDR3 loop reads CASSPILWDRGRTGELFF. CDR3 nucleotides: TGCGCCAGCAGCCCCATTCTCTGGGACAGGGGGCGCACCGGGGAGCTGTTTTTT.

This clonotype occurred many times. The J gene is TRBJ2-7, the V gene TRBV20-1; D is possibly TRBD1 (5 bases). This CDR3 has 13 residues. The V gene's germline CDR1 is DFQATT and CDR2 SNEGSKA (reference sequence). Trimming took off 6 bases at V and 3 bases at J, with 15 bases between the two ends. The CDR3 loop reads CSAMQGSLYEQYF. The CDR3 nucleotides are TGCAGTGCCATGCAGGGATCCCTCTACGAGCAGTACTTC.

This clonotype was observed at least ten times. The DNA for the CDR3 is TGTGCCATCGGTCATCCCGGAAACACCATATATTTT. Translated, it gives CAIGHPGNTIYF. This sequence joins TRBV10-3 and TRBJ1-3; D ambiguous. Germline lookup yields CDR1 ENHRY and CDR2 SYGVKD. The CDR3 has 12 amino acids. The V gene lost 8 bases and the J gene lost 4 bases, with 9 bases spanning the gap.

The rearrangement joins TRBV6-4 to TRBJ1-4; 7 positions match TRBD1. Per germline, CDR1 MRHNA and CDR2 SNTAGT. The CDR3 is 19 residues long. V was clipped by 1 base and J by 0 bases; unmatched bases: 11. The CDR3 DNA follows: TGTGCCAGCAGTGACTACCGACAGGGCCCCCTCCCAACTAATGAAAAACTGTTTTTT. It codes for CASSDYRQGPLPTNEKLFF.

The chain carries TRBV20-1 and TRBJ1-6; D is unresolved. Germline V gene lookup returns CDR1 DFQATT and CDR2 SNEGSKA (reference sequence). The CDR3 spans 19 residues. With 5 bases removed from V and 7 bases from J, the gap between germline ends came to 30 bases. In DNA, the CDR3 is TGCAGTGCTCGTAATACGGGGTGGCGGAGAAAAAACCCGAATTCACCCCTCCACTTT. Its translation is CSARNTGWRRKNPNSPLHF.

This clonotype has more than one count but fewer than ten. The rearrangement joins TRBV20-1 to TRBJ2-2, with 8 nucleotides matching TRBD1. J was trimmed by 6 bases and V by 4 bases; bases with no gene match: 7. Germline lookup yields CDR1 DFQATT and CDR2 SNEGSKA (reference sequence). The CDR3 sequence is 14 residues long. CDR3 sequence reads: CSAKRQGSAGELFF. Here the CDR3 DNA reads TGCAGTGCTAAGCGACAGGGGAGCGCCGGGGAGCTGTTTTTT.

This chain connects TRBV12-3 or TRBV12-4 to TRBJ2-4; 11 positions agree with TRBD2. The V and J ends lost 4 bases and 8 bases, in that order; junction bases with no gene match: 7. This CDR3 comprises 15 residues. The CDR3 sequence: CASSSKTSGVDIQYF. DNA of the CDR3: TGTGCCAGCAGTTCAAAGACTAGCGGGGTAGACATTCAGTACTTC.

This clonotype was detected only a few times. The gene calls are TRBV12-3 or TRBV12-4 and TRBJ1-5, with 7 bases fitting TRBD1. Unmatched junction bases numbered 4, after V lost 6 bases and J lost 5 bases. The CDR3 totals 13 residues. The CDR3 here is CASRHRGDQPQHF. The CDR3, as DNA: TGTGCCAGCAGACACAGGGGCGATCAGCCCCAGCATTTT.

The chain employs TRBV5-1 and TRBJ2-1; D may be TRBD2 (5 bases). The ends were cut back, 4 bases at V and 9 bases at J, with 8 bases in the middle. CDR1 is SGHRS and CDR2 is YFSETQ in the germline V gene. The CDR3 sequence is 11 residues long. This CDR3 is CASSVASEQFF. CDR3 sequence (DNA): TGCGCCAGCAGCGTAGCGAGTGAGCAGTTCTTC.

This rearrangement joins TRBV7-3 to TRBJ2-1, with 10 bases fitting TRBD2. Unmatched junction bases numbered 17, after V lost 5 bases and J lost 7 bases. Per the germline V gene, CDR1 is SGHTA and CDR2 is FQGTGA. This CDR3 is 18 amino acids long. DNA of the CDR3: TGTGCCAGCAGCCAGAGAGCCAGTCCCGGGACTAGCGTAAATGAGCAGTTCTTC. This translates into CASSQRASPGTSVNEQFF.

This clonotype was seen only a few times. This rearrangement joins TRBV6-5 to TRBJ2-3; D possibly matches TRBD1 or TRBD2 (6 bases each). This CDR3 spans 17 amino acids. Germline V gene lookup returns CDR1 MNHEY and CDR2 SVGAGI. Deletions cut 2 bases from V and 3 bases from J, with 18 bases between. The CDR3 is CASSYGFQGRRTDTQYF. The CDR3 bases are TGTGCCAGCAGTTACGGTTTCCAGGGGAGGAGGACAGATACGCAGTATTTT.

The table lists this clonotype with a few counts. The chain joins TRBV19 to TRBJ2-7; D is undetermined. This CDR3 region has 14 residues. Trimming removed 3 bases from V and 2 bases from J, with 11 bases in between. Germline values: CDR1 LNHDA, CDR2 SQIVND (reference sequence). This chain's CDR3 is CASSILDGTYEQYF. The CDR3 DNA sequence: TGTGCCAGTAGTATCTTGGACGGAACCTACGAGCAGTACTTC.

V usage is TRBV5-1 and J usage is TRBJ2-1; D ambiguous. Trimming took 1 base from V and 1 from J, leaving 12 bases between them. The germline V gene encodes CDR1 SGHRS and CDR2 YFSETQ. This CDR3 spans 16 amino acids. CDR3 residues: CASSLKGPLSYNEQFF. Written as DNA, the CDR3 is TGCGCCAGCAGCTTGAAAGGCCCCCTATCCTACAATGAGCAGTTCTTC.

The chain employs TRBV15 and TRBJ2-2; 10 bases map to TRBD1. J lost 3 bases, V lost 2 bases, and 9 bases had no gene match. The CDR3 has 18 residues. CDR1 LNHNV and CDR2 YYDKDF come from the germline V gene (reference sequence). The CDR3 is CATSRFTGTGAYTGELFF. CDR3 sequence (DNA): TGTGCCACCAGCAGATTTACCGGGACAGGGGCCTACACCGGGGAGCTGTTTTTT.